This entry is about one TCR beta chain. Its specificity is unknown. This sample was included in a study of vaccination effects on CD4 cells after COVID-19. Before any sequencing was done, the ViraFEST assay used viral peptide pools to expand antigen-specific CD4+ T cells. The authors isolated CD4+ T cells after 9 to 10 days of culture. Days 3 and 7 saw half the medium replaced with IL-2 medium. The length of the CDR3 is 13 residues. The V and J ends lost 2 bases and 7 bases, in that order; junction bases with no gene match: 2. Germline-derived CDR1 and CDR2 are SNHLY and FYNNEI. Produced via immunoSEQ multiplex PCR; TCRdb's table is partial and in-frame only. The data hold tens of thousands of clones, with roughly 74% observed a single time. The study's findings and limits: Long after vaccination, the clones induced by infection and by vaccine shrank markedly in size.

This clonotype was sampled from a human donor who received a COVID-19 vaccine. This specimen was CD4+ T cells from PBMCs cultured with HCoV-229E spike peptides, taken before COVID-19 vaccination. The chain links TRBV2 to TRBJ1-1; 9 nucleotides agree with TRBD1. CDR3 amino acids: CASSESGQGEAFF. The CDR3 DNA follows: TGTGCCAGCAGTGAATCGGGACAGGGTGAAGCTTTCTTT.